The rows below give T cell receptor beta chains drawn from one sample of a study of T cells in Graves' hyperthyroidism and ophthalmopathy. Via MiXCR, TCRdb re-called the multiplex PCR reads, giving one row per CDR3 protein. The table has roughly 740,000 distinct CDR3 sequences, around 15% seen once; the top ten hold 8.4%. The sequenced material came from blood. The receptors derive from a man aged 18-30 years with Graves' hyperthyroidism. Each CDR3 is given with its conserved first and last residue. The order of the fields is V gene, J gene, clone size, D gene, CDR3 DNA, CDR3 protein. D genes are given only for firm matches. Not every row has a clone size; where given, it reads once, few, many or a size class.

TRBV20-1,TRBJ1-5,many,NA,TGCAGTGCTCCAAGGGTGGGCAACAAGGCCCAGCATTTT,CSAPRVGNKAQHF
TRBV18,TRBJ2-1,NA,NA,TGTGCCAGCTCACCTTCCCGGGAAGGTAGAGAGCAGTTCTTC,CASSPSREGREQFF
TRBV11-3,TRBJ1-2,once,TRBD1,TGTGCCAGCAGCTTAGCCAGGGGGAACTATGGCTACAGCTTC,CASSLARGNYGYSF
TRBV7-2,TRBJ2-3,NA,NA,TGTGCCAGCAGCTTAAGGGCTGCTTCCGATACGCAGTATTTT,CASSLRAASDTQYF
TRBV6-2/TRBV6-3,TRBJ2-5,once,NA,TGTGCCAGCAGTTACTCAGCTGAGGGGTTAGGAGAGACCCAGTACTTC,CASSYSAEGLGETQYF
TRBV2,TRBJ2-5,many,TRBD1,TGTGCCAGCAAGGGACAGGGCCGGACCCAGTACTTC,CASKGQGRTQYF
TRBV28,TRBJ1-5,few,NA,TGTGCCAGCTGCAGGCGGGACAAAAGTTATAGCAATCAGCCCCAGCATTTT,CASCRRDKSYSNQPQHF
TRBV30,TRBJ1-4,many,TRBD1,TGTGCCTGGAGTGTGGGGACAGTCTCTAATGAAAAACTGTTTTTT,CAWSVGTVSNEKLFF
TRBV2,TRBJ2-1,many,NA,TGTGCCAGCAGGGCGACATGGGGAAGAGATGAGCAGTTCTTC,CASRATWGRDEQFF
TRBV28,TRBJ2-7,many,NA,TGTGCCAGCAGATCCACAGGACTGGCCTACGAGCAGTACTTC,CASRSTGLAYEQYF
TRBV11-2,TRBJ2-3,few,TRBD2,TGTGCCAGCAGCTTAGGTCCAGCGGGAGCTTCAATGAGCACAGATACGCAGTATTTT,CASSLGPAGASMSTDTQYF
TRBV24-1,TRBJ2-3,few,NA,TGTGCCACCAGTGATTTGCAGGGCTACACAGATACGCAGTATTTT,CATSDLQGYTDTQYF
TRBV5-1,TRBJ2-1,NA,TRBD2,TGCGCCAGCAGCTTGGCCGGACTAGCGGGAGCCAATGAGCAGTTCTTC,CASSLAGLAGANEQFF
TRBV11-2,TRBJ1-1,NA,TRBD1,TGTGCCAGCAGCGCTCGTGACAGGGGCGGAACTGAAGCTTTCTTT,CASSARDRGGTEAFF
TRBV10-3,TRBJ2-7,NA,NA,TGTGCCATCGCAGGCAGGGGGGGTCCCTACGAGCAGTACTTC,CAIAGRGGPYEQYF
TRBV12-3/TRBV12-4,TRBJ2-1,NA,NA,TGTGCCAGCAGTTTAGTTGTGGCGGGATGGCCGAGAGGGCACAATGAGCAGTTCTTC,CASSLVVAGWPRGHNEQFF